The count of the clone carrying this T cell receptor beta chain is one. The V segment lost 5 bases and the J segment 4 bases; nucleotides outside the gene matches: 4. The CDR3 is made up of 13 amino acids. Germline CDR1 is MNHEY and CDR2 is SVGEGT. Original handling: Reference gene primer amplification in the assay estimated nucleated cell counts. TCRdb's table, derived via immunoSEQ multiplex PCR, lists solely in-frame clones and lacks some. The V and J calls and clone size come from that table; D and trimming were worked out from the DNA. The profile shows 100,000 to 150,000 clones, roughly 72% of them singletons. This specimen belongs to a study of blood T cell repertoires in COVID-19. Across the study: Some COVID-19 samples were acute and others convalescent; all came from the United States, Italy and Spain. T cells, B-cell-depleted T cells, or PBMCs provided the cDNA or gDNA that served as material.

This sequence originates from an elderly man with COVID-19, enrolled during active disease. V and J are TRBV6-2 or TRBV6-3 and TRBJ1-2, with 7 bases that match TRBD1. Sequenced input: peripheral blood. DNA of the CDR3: TGTGCCAGCAGTACGGGACAGCGCTATGGCTACACCTTC. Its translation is CASSTGQRYGYTF.